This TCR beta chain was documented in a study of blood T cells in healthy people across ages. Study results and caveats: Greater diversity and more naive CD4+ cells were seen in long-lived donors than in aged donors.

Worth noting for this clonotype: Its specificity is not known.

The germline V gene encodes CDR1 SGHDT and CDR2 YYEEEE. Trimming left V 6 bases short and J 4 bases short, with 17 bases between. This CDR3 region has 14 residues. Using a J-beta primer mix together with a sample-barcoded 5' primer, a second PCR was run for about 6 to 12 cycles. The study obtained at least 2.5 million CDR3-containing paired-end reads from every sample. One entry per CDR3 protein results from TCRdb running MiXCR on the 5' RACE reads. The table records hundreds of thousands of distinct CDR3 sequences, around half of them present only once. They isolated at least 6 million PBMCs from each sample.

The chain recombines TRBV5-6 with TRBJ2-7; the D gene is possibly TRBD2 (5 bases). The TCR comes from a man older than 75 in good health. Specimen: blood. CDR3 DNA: TGTGCCAGCAACTCTGCGGGTCCTCCTTACGAGCAGTACTTC. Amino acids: CASNSAGPPYEQYF.